The text below deals with one TCR beta chain. This sample was included in a study of blood T cell repertoires in COVID-19. Study context: Samples came from the United States, Italy and Spain, spanning acute and convalescent COVID-19.

The cohort comprised adults aged 18 to 89 years residing in under 30 US areas. This CDR3 comprises 14 residues. Germline CDR1 and CDR2: MNHEY and SMNVEV (reference sequence). The V end was cut by 2 bases, the J end by 2 bases, with 9 bases between. Original handling: Researchers report that nucleated cell counts were estimated from reference gene primer amplification. TCRdb keeps only in-frame clones here, not all; method: immunoSEQ multiplex PCR. V, J and clone size are those of that table, while D and trimming were read from the DNA. The sample shows 160,000 or so clones, more than 75% of them seen only once.

The source is a man aged 40-49 years who had recovered from COVID-19. J is TRBJ1-2 and V is TRBV27, with D perhaps matching TRBD1 (6 bases). Sequencing was performed on PBMCs or T cells enriched from blood (not recorded which). CDR3 residues: CASSLDDRNYGYTF. The CDR3, as DNA: TGTGCCAGCAGTTTAGATGACAGGAACTATGGCTACACCTTC.